The entry below describes one T cell receptor (beta chain). The antigen is undetermined. Produced via immunoSEQ multiplex PCR; TCRdb's table is partial and in-frame only. The data hold approximately 70,000 clones, with about four fifths observed a single time. Time point meaning: baseline, week 1 (first vaccination visit). Regarding treatment: pre-vaccination baseline after standard-of-care therapy. Astrocytomas that were new, WHO grade 3 or 4, IDH1-mutant and ATRX-lost were present in the donors. The source of the sample is a study of a mutant IDH1 vaccine in newly diagnosed glioma. Study information: Treated patients showed a male proportion of about 62%, a female proportion of 37.5%, and a mean age of 40.4 years. Every participant had undergone radiotherapy, temozolomide, or both before, and most underwent both. Study-wide results and limits: Among top peripheral T cell clonotypes, changes seemed unrelated to pseudoprogression.

Trimming left V 5 bases short and J 5 bases short, with 12 bases between. The germline CDR1 and CDR2 sequences are SGHNT and YYREEE (reference sequence). The CDR3 is made up of 13 amino acids. This material consisted of PBMCs, taken from a glioma patient treated with radiotherapy, temozolomide or both. This clonotype originated in a man in his fifties or sixties with glioma. V usage is TRBV5-4 and J usage is TRBJ2-3; the D gene is possibly TRBD1 (6 bases). The CDR3 DNA follows: TGTGCCAGCAGTCGAGGGGGTCGAGATACGCAGTATTTT. It codes for CASSRGGRDTQYF.